This TCR beta chain was sequenced in a study of neurological immune-mediated disorders. The cDNA was generated by 5'RACE with 10-nucleotide random UMIs. TCRdb reanalysed the 5' RACE reads using MiXCR and keeps one entry per CDR3 protein. The sample lists around 90,000 distinct CDR3 sequences; about 13% were seen once. Time point noted: longitudinal time-point 2. This clonotype has more than one count but fewer than ten. Its antigen is not identified. This clone may be a read error of a much larger clone one base away. Study results and caveats: Sharing of CDR3 amino acid sequences among expanded clones across subjects was absent, suggesting private repertoires in all groups.

The clonotype originates from a female donor with HTLV-1-associated myelopathy (HAM/TSP). The sample comprised PBMCs.

CDR3 in amino acids: CANSKLSGTGRYNEQFF. CDR3 bases: TGTGCCAACAGCAAACTGTCCGGGACAGGACGCTACAATGAGCAGTTCTTC. The chain couples TRBV28 to TRBJ2-1; 8 bases fit TRBD1. After removal of 10 bases from V and 3 bases from J, the junction contained 17 bases not matched to a gene. This CDR3 is 17 amino acids long. Germline CDR1 and CDR2: MDHEN and SYDVKM.